The 21 T cell receptor beta chains in this list originate from one sample, sequenced in a study of cytomegalovirus exposure and HLA in healthy donors. The PCR was carried out with 60 Vbeta primers and 13 Jbeta primers. Assay: immunoSEQ multiplex PCR; the TCRdb copy retains only in-frame clones and omits some. The sample has 150,000 to 200,000 clones, roughly 80% seen once. Sequenced sample: PBMCs. The receptors derive from a man aged 25-45 years in good health and CMV-seropositive.

The chain combines TRBV28 with TRBJ1-2; D perhaps matches TRBD1 (5 bases). The CDR3 runs 13 residues. Trimming removed 3 bases at V and 4 bases at J, with 9 bases between. Germline CDR1 and CDR2: MDHEN and SYDVKM. The CDR3: CASSFNRIYGYTF. CDR3 bases: TGTGCCAGCAGTTTCAACAGGATCTATGGCTACACCTTC.

This chain links TRBV10-3 with TRBJ1-2; the D gene is possibly TRBD1 (5 bases). This CDR3 is built from 15 residues. V lost 0 bases and J 4 bases, leaving 12 bases between the germline ends. The germline V gene encodes CDR1 ENHRY and CDR2 SYGVKD. The DNA for the CDR3 is TGTGCCATCAGTGAGTCGGGTAACAGGACCTATGGCTACACCTTC. It is translated as CAISESGNRTYGYTF.

The chain carries TRBV28 and TRBJ2-7; tentative D call: TRBD1 (6 bases). V dropped 6 bases and J dropped 5 bases, with 14 bases sitting between them. CDR1 is MDHEN, CDR2 SYDVKM, per germline. The CDR3 is 13 residues long. CDR3 DNA sequence: TGTGCCAGCAGGAATGACAGGCTCGACGAGCAGTACTTC. Translated, it gives CASRNDRLDEQYF.

V gene TRBV18 combines with J gene TRBJ2-5; 9 positions match TRBD1. The CDR3 runs to 15 residues. In germline, CDR1 is KGHSH, CDR2 LQKENI. V lost 1 base and J lost 4; bases outside the gene matches: 4. The CDR3 region has the DNA TGTGCCAGCTCACCACTCGACAGGGGGTCAGAGACCCAGTACTTC. Protein: CASSPLDRGSETQYF.

The chain has TRBV5-6 and TRBJ2-1; maybe TRBD1 (5 bases). Germline CDR1 reads SGHDT; CDR2 reads YYEEEE. This CDR3 region has 13 residues. V shed 1 base and J shed 8 bases, with 10 bases lying between them. CDR3 region: CASSLTGNHEQFF. As DNA, the CDR3 is TGTGCCAGCAGCTTGACAGGTAACCATGAGCAGTTCTTC.

The chain employs TRBV6-1 and TRBJ2-6, with D perhaps matching TRBD2 (5 bases). This CDR3 has 15 residues. The V gene's germline CDR1 is MNHNS and CDR2 SASEGT. V lost 11 bases and J 3 bases, leaving 17 bases between the germline ends. The CDR3 DNA sequence: TGTGCCCACGCCGAGGGAGTAAGTGGGGCCAACGTCCTGACTTTC. It encodes CAHAEGVSGANVLTF.

The chain recombines TRBV29-1 with TRBJ2-6, with a possible D match to TRBD1 (6 bases). Germline CDR1 reads SQVTM; CDR2 reads ANQGSEA. Between the trimmed V and J ends, which lost 3 bases and 0 bases, there was a span of 15 bases. The CDR3 covers 17 residues. In DNA, the CDR3 is TGCAGCGTTGAGAACAGGGAAAGGAGCTCTGGGGCCAACGTCCTGACTTTC. As protein: CSVENRERSSGANVLTF.

There are a few counts of this clone. The chain joins TRBV30 to TRBJ2-2; the match to TRBD1 covers 8 bases. Per germline, CDR1 GTSNPN and CDR2 SVGIG (reference sequence). The junction had 6 bases not matched to a gene; V was cut back by 8 bases and J by 1 base. The CDR3 loop spans 14 amino acids. CDR3 sequence: CARDRKGNTGELFF. CDR3 nucleotides: TGTGCCAGGGACAGGAAAGGGAACACCGGGGAGCTGTTTTTT.

The chain joins TRBV9 to TRBJ2-7; 9 bases map to TRBD2. The CDR3 totals 15 residues. Trimming at V came to 0 bases and at J to 3 bases, leaving 4 bases not matched to a gene. Germline V gene lookup returns CDR1 SGDLS and CDR2 YYNGEE. The CDR3 DNA reads as TGTGCCAGCAGCGTAGGGGATAGCGGGGGCTACGAGCAGTACTTC. This gives the protein CASSVGDSGGYEQYF.

This clone is a singleton in its sample. The rearrangement joins TRBV19 to TRBJ1-1, with 11 bases aligning to TRBD1. The CDR3 totals 15 residues. Per germline, CDR1 LNHDA and CDR2 SQIVND (reference sequence). The V gene end was trimmed by 5 bases and the J gene end by 5 bases; junction bases not matched to a gene: 7. The CDR3 nucleotides read TGTGCCAGTAGTGTGTGGGACAGGGGGGAAACTGAAGCTTTCTTT. Translating gives CASSVWDRGETEAFF.

The V and J genes are TRBV6-5 and TRBJ1-2, with TRBD1 matching over 7 bases. The CDR3 is made up of 15 amino acids. Germline CDR1 and CDR2: MNHEY and SVGAGI. With V trimmed by 2 bases and J by 6 bases, 9 bases remained unmatched. The CDR3 bases are TGTGCCAGCAGTTACGGAGGGGGCGCGGAGAATGGCTACACCTTC. Its protein is CASSYGGGAENGYTF.

The J gene is TRBJ1-2, the V gene TRBV29-1; D not resolved. The CDR3 spans 16 residues. Germline V lookup: CDR1 SQVTM, CDR2 ANQGSEA. Trimming took off 0 bases at V and 0 bases at J, with 14 bases between the two ends. CDR3 residues: CSVEDYSERTNYGYTF. CDR3 bases: TGCAGCGTTGAAGATTATTCGGAGAGGACTAACTATGGCTACACCTTC. Looking up the rest from reference TRBV29-1 and TRBJ1-2 gives the full variable domain: SAVISQKPSRDICQRGTSLTIQCQVDSQVTMMFWYRQQPGQSLTLIATANQGSEATYESGFVIDKFPISRPNLTFSTLTVSNMSPEDSSIYLCSVEDYSERTNYGYTFGSGTRLTVV.

This chain joins TRBV5-4 and TRBJ2-3; 7 nucleotides agree with TRBD2. V was clipped by 0 bases and J by 4 bases; unmatched bases: 8. The CDR3 contains 16 residues. Germline values: CDR1 SGHNT, CDR2 YYREEE (reference sequence). DNA for the CDR3: TGTGCCAGCAGCTTGGTCGGTAGCGGGTACCCAGATACGCAGTATTTT. This gives the protein CASSLVGSGYPDTQYF.

The V and J genes are TRBV4-1 and TRBJ2-1; D is uncertain. Germline CDR1 MGHRA, CDR2 YSYEKL. Deletions cut 3 bases from V and 6 bases from J, with 15 bases between. This CDR3 spans 15 amino acids. The CDR3 DNA reads as TGCGCCAGCAGCCAGTGGGTTCAGGCCGGCAATGAGCAGTTCTTC. This gives the protein CASSQWVQAGNEQFF.

The chain combines TRBV27 with TRBJ1-1; D not resolved. The germline gives CDR1 MNHEY, CDR2 SMNVEV (reference sequence). Trimming took off 7 bases at V and 3 bases at J, with 12 bases between the two ends. CDR3 size: 13 residues. This CDR3 is CASTQSEYTEAFF. CDR3 nucleotide sequence: TGTGCCAGCACCCAAAGTGAGTACACTGAAGCTTTCTTT.

The table lists this clone with a few counts. This chain links TRBV10-3 with TRBJ1-1, with 8 bases that match TRBD1. This CDR3 has 13 amino acids. The J segment lost 8 bases and the V segment lost 3 bases, leaving 5 bases of the junction unmatched. Germline V lookup: CDR1 ENHRY, CDR2 SYGVKD. The CDR3 loop reads CAISDSDRVEAFF. CDR3 nucleotides: TGTGCCATCAGTGATTCGGACAGGGTAGAAGCTTTCTTT.

The chain's CDR3 is CASSKRDNSYNSPLHF. CDR3 sequence (DNA): TGCGCCAGCAGCAAAAGGGACAACTCCTATAATTCACCCCTCCACTTT. The gene calls are TRBV4-1 and TRBJ1-6; possibly TRBD1 for D (6 bases). The CDR3 has 16 residues. The V end was cut by 5 bases, the J end by 0 bases, with 11 bases between. Germline V gene sequence: CDR1 MGHRA, CDR2 YSYEKL.

The gene calls are TRBV5-4 and TRBJ2-7, with 12 bases matching TRBD2. Germline CDR1 is SGHNT and CDR2 is YYREEE (reference sequence). V gave up 0 bases and J gave up 5 bases; unmatched junction bases: 0. This CDR3 has 14 residues. The CDR3 protein is CASSLGLAGDEQYF. The CDR3 coding sequence is TGTGCCAGCAGCTTGGGACTAGCGGGGGACGAGCAGTACTTC.

The rearrangement uses TRBV29-1 and TRBJ2-7; 8 bases agree with TRBD2. The CDR3 is 14 residues long. Unmatched junction bases numbered 3, after V lost 1 base and J lost 1 base. CDR1 and CDR2 from the germline V gene are SQVTM and ANQGSEA. CDR3 sequence: CSVEAGGGSYEQYF. In nucleotides, the CDR3 is TGCAGCGTTGAAGCGGGGGGGGGATCCTACGAGCAGTACTTC.

The chain links TRBV29-1 to TRBJ1-3, with a tentative D call TRBD1 (5 bases). The CDR3 contains 15 residues. V shed 0 bases and J shed 1 base, with 10 bases lying between them. CDR1 and CDR2 from the germline V gene are SQVTM and ANQGSEA. The CDR3 DNA reads TGCAGCGTTGAAGATTATGACAGTTCTGGAAACACCATATATTTT. Its translation is CSVEDYDSSGNTIYF.

The chain links TRBV6-5 to TRBJ2-7, with D tentatively TRBD2 (6 bases). Looked up from germline, CDR1 is MNHEY and CDR2 is SVGAGI. V lost 10 bases, J lost 3 bases, and 16 bases lay in between. This CDR3 is 13 amino acids long. CDR3: CATAWGDGYEQYF. The DNA for the CDR3 is TGTGCCACCGCGTGGGGGGACGGCTACGAGCAGTACTTC.